One sample yielded the 4 T cell receptor beta chains listed below, sequenced in a study of control samples from healthy donors and cancer patients. Data came from immunoSEQ multiplex PCR; TCRdb stores just in-frame clones and leaves some out. The sample includes over 80,000 clones, 70% to 80% of them seen just once. Sequenced input: blood. These receptors came from a woman aged 30 to 39 in good health.

The chain has TRBV4-3 and TRBJ1-1; no clear D gene. Germline V gene data show CDR1 as LGHNA and CDR2 as YSLEER. V was cut by 2 bases and J by 8 bases, with 9 bases left in between. CDR3 length equals 12 residues. CDR3 DNA: TGCGCCAGCAGCCAAATGGGAGGGGAAGCTTTCTTT. Protein sequence: CASSQMGGEAFF.

The chain is built from TRBV5-1 and TRBJ1-1, with D possibly TRBD1 on 5 matching bases. The germline V and J ends were trimmed by 5 bases and 5 bases, with 19 bases remaining between them. The CDR3 is 15 amino acids. CDR1 SGHRS and CDR2 YFSETQ come from the germline V gene. As DNA, the CDR3 is TGCGCCAGCAGTGAAGAGTCAGGGCTGGGGACTGAAGCTTTCTTT. It encodes CASSEESGLGTEAFF.

The chain has TRBV6-6 and TRBJ1-1; 7 bases are a match to TRBD1. J lost 6 bases, V lost 4 bases, and 11 bases had no gene match. The CDR3 extends over 15 amino acids. Germline CDR1 reads MNHNY; CDR2 reads SVGAGI (reference sequence). Here the CDR3 reads CASSLPHEGASEAFF. The CDR3 DNA follows: TGTGCCAGCAGTTTACCCCATGAGGGGGCTTCTGAAGCTTTCTTT.

The J gene is TRBJ2-1, the V gene TRBV18, with D uncertain. V dropped 2 bases and J dropped 12 bases, with 14 bases sitting between them. The CDR3 is 13 amino acids. The germline V gene has CDR1 KGHSH and CDR2 LQKENI. The CDR3 protein is CASSPKDASRQFF. The CDR3 DNA reads as TGTGCCAGCTCACCAAAGGATGCATCCCGGCAGTTCTTC.